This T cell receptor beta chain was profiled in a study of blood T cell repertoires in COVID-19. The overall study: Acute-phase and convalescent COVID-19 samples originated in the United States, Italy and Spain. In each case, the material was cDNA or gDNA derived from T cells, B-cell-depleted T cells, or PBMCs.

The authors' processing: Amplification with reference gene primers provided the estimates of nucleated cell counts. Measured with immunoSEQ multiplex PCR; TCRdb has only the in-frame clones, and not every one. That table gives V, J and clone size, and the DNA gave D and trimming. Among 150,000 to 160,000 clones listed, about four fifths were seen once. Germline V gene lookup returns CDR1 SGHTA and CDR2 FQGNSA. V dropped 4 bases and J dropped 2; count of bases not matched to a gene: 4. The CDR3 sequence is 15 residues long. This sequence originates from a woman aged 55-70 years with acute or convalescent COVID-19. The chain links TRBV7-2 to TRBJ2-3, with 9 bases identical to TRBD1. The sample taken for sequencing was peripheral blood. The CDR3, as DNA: TGTGCCAGCAGCTCGACAGGGGGACACACAGATACGCAGTATTTT. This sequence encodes CASSSTGGHTDTQYF.